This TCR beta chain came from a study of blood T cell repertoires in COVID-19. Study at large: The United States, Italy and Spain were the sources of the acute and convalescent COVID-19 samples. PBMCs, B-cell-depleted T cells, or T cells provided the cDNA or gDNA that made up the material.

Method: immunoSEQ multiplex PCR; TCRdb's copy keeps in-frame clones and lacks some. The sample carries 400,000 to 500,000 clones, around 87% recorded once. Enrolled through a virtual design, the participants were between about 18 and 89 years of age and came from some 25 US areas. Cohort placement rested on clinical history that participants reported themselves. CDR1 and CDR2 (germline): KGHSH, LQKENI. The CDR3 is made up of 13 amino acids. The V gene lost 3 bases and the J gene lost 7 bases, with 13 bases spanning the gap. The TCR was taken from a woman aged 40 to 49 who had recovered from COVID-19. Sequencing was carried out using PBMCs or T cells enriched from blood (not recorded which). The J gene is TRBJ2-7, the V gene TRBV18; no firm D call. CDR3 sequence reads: CASSPNYASEQYF. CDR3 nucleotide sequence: TGTGCCAGCTCACCTAACTACGCCTCGGAGCAGTACTTC.